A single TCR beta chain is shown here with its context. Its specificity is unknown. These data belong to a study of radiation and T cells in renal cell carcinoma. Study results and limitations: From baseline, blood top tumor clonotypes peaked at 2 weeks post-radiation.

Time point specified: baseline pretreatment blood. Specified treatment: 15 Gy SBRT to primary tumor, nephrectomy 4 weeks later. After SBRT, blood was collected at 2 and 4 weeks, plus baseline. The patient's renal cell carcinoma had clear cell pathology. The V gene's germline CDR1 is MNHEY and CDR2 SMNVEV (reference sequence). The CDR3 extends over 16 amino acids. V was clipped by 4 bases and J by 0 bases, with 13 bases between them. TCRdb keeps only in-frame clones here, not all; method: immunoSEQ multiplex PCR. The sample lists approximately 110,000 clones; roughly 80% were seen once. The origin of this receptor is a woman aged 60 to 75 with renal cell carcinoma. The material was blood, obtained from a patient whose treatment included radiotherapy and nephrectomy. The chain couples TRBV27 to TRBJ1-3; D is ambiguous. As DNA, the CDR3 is TGTGCCAGCAGTTCAATGGACGGTAGCTCTGGAAACACCATATATTTT. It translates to CASSSMDGSSGNTIYF.